Below are 14 T cell receptor beta chains sequenced from a single sample in a study of OX40 agonist ivuxolimab in advanced cancers. Profiling relied on immunoSEQ multiplex PCR, and the TCRdb table lists in-frame clones only, not all of them. Here the sample spans tens of thousands of clones, approximately 90% being singletons. The sample consisted of CD4+ or CD8+ T cells sorted from blood, taken in a trial of the OX40 agonist ivuxolimab. These receptors were obtained from an adult with an advanced solid tumor such as melanoma, head and neck, liver or kidney cancer.

The chain employs TRBV7-8 and TRBJ1-2, with D maybe TRBD1 (6 bases). CDR3 length: 11 amino acids. The V and J ends lost 5 bases and 8 bases respectively, with 9 bases between them. Germline V gene lookup returns CDR1 SGHVS and CDR2 FQNEAQ. CDR3 nucleotide sequence: TGTGCCAGCAGCGGGGGCGTAGGCTACACCTTC. Its protein is CASSGGVGYTF.

The chain combines TRBV7-2 with TRBJ2-3, with 12 bases identical to TRBD2. Germline loops: CDR1 SGHTA, CDR2 FQGNSA. This CDR3 has 14 amino acids. V lost 5 bases, J lost 9 bases, and 6 bases stayed unmatched. CDR3 amino acids: CASSPSGRVDTQYF. Written as DNA, the CDR3 is TGTGCCAGCAGCCCTAGCGGGAGGGTCGACACGCAGTATTTT. Variable domain in full (rest from reference TRBV7-2 and TRBJ2-3): GAGVSQSPSNKVTEKGKDVELRCDPISGHTALYWYRQSLGQGLEFLIYFQGNSAPDKSGLPSDRFSAERTGGSVSTLTIQRTQQEDSAVYLCASSPSGRVDTQYFGPGTRLTVL.

The gene calls are TRBV7-8 and TRBJ2-5; D not resolved. Germline V lookup: CDR1 SGHVS, CDR2 FQNEAQ. There are 12 residues in the CDR3. Trimming removed 5 bases at V and 1 base at J, with 5 bases between. This CDR3 reads CASSRPQETQYF. The CDR3 bases are TGTGCCAGCAGCCGACCCCAAGAGACCCAGTACTTC.

This clone was picked up one time. The chain carries TRBV5-1 and TRBJ2-4; D is possibly TRBD1 or TRBD2 (7 bases each). The germline V gene encodes CDR1 SGHRS and CDR2 YFSETQ. Trimming stripped 4 bases from V and 2 bases from J, with 13 bases between. The length of the CDR3 is 15 residues. The CDR3 DNA reads as TGCGCCAGCAGCCCCCAGGGGGGGTCCAAAAACATTCAGTACTTC. As protein: CASSPQGGSKNIQYF.

The V and J genes are TRBV10-3 and TRBJ2-2; 9 nucleotides agree with TRBD2. The CDR3 extends over 16 amino acids. V lost 2 bases, J lost 4 bases, and 5 bases stayed unmatched. CDR1 and CDR2 (germline): ENHRY, SYGVKD. The CDR3 sequence: CAISEPLLAGTGELFF. DNA of the CDR3: TGTGCCATCAGTGAGCCCTTACTAGCGGGCACCGGGGAGCTGTTTTTT.

The chain carries TRBV11-2 and TRBJ2-5; D uncertain. Germline CDR1 SGHAT, CDR2 FQNNGV. The CDR3 consists of 14 residues. Trimming cost V 1 base and J 5 bases, with 11 bases left between them. The CDR3 bases are TGTGCCAGCAGCTTAGGTCTGCCCTCGGAGACCCAGTACTTC. It specifies CASSLGLPSETQYF.

The chain recombines TRBV10-3 with TRBJ2-7; tentatively, D is TRBD2 (6 bases). The CDR3 loop spans 13 amino acids. CDR1 is ENHRY, CDR2 SYGVKD, per germline. V was pared by 10 bases and J by 5 bases, with 18 bases between. The CDR3 region has the DNA TGTGCCACGAGGGTAGCGGCGTTCGACGAGCAGTACTTC. Translated: CATRVAAFDEQYF.

This chain joins TRBV6-5 and TRBJ1-4; 7 positions agree with TRBD1. The V segment lost 3 bases and the J segment 8 bases; nucleotides outside the gene matches: 6. The CDR3 extends over 14 amino acids. CDR1 is MNHEY, CDR2 SVGAGI, per germline. The CDR3 region is CASSYEGAAEKLFF. CDR3 bases: TGTGCCAGCAGTTATGAGGGGGCGGCGGAAAAACTGTTTTTT.

CDR3 residues: CASSTSEGIEQYF. The CDR3 nucleotides are TGTGCCAGCTCCACTTCGGAAGGGATCGAGCAGTACTTC. This chain joins TRBV18 and TRBJ2-7; D is uncertain. This CDR3 is 13 amino acids long. The V and J ends lost 6 bases and 6 bases respectively, with 15 bases between them. Germline CDR1 is KGHSH and CDR2 is LQKENI.

The gene calls are TRBV28 and TRBJ1-4; possibly TRBD1 for D (5 bases). The CDR3 contains 15 residues. Germline-derived CDR1 and CDR2 are MDHEN and SYDVKM. Trimming removed 4 bases from V and 2 bases from J, with 11 bases in between. DNA of the CDR3: TGTGCCAGCAGTTGGGGGGGAGCGACTAATGAAAAACTGTTTTTT. This sequence encodes CASSWGGATNEKLFF. Full variable domain (missing parts from reference TRBV28 and TRBJ1-4): DVKVTQSSRYLVKRTGEKVFLECVQDMDHENMFWYRQDPGLGLRLIYFSYDVKMKEKGDIPEGYSVSREKKERFSLILESASTNQTSMYLCASSWGGATNEKLFFGSGTQLSVL.

The V call is TRBV11-2, the J call TRBJ2-7; D gene ambiguous. This CDR3 has 16 amino acids. Looked up from germline, CDR1 is SGHAT and CDR2 is FQNNGV. V was pared by 4 bases and J by 5 bases, with 21 bases between. CDR3 coding DNA: TGTGCCAGCAGCTCGCTTAGGGTAGCCAATATTCACGAGCAGTACTTC. Translation: CASSSLRVANIHEQYF.

The V call is TRBV5-4, the J call TRBJ2-7; D might be TRBD1 (5 bases). Germline V gene lookup returns CDR1 SGHNT and CDR2 YYREEE (reference sequence). The CDR3 runs to 15 residues. Trimming stripped 2 bases from V and 6 bases from J, with 18 bases between. The CDR3 here is CASSLGAETLLEQYF. In DNA form, the CDR3 reads TGTGCCAGCAGCTTAGGGGCGGAGACCCTCCTCGAGCAGTACTTC.

This chain joins TRBV9 and TRBJ2-1; TRBD2 might be the D (6 bases). This CDR3 has 15 residues. Germline V gene lookup returns CDR1 SGDLS and CDR2 YYNGEE. Trimming shortened V by 0 bases and J by 7 bases, and 14 bases separated the two germline ends. This chain's CDR3 is CASSVGLGQPNEQFF. The CDR3 nucleotides are TGTGCCAGCAGCGTAGGACTAGGGCAACCTAATGAGCAGTTCTTC.

In DNA form, the CDR3 reads TGTGCCAGCAGTTCCCCGGGCTCTTCAGAAGGAAACACCATATATTTT. Protein product: CASSSPGSSEGNTIYF. This rearrangement joins TRBV28 to TRBJ1-3; the D is unclear. Germline V lookup: CDR1 MDHEN, CDR2 SYDVKM. The CDR3 is 16 residues long. V lost 4 bases and J lost 4, with 17 bases in between.